The 3 T cell receptor beta chains listed next were all sequenced from one sample in a study of T-cell memory formation after mild COVID-19 (dated by TCRdb to the early 2020s). Library generation was performed with 5' RACE. The sequencing machine was an Illumina NovaSeq 6000. TCRdb handled the public reads itself, with Q25 trimming in fastp and clone calling in MiXCR, and kept productive beta chains. All rows with the same CDR3 protein become a single entry with the most common DNA and genes. The table for this sample lists more than 400,000 distinct CDR3 sequences; around a sixth of them were counted only once. The ten largest clones add up to over 9% of the sample. Sequencing input: PBMCs or a T cell subset sorted from them (not recorded which). These receptors were obtained from an adult woman who had mild COVID-19 (a few samples of this study predate the infection). The sample titles of this study are shuffled in the database, so cell type and time point are left out; the donor was told from shared clones.

This clonotype was seen more than once but under ten times. V and J are TRBV12-3 or TRBV12-4 and TRBJ1-6; 9 bases line up with TRBD1. With V trimmed by 5 bases and J by 5 bases, 4 bases remained unmatched. This CDR3 region has 15 residues. The CDR3 is CASSRRTGDNSPLHF. CDR3 DNA sequence: TGTGCCAGCAGTCGACGGACAGGGGATAATTCACCCCTCCACTTT.

The chain combines TRBV7-9 with TRBJ1-2, with D maybe TRBD1 (5 bases). Per the germline V gene, CDR1 is SEHNR and CDR2 is FQNEAQ (reference sequence). V was trimmed by 1 base and J by 4 bases, leaving 7 bases between them. The CDR3 runs 13 residues. The CDR3 coding sequence is TGTGCCAGCAGCTTAGTGGGGGGCTATGGCTACACCTTC. It codes for CASSLVGGYGYTF.

In its sample, this clonotype was seen many times. The chain has TRBV7-2 and TRBJ1-3; the D is unclear. The V end was cut by 5 bases, the J end by 0 bases, with 11 bases between. CDR1 and CDR2 from the germline V gene are SGHTA and FQGNSA. This CDR3 comprises 15 residues. The CDR3 DNA reads as TGTGCCAGCAGCACCCGACGCAGCTCTGGAAACACCATATATTTT. Translation: CASSTRRSSGNTIYF.